This T cell receptor beta chain emerged from a study of cytomegalovirus exposure and HLA in healthy donors. With 60 Vbeta and 13 Jbeta primers, the PCR was carried out. TCRdb keeps only in-frame clones here, not all; method: immunoSEQ multiplex PCR. This table has about 140,000 clones, 70% to 90% appearing once. CDR3 length: 16 residues. With V trimmed by 5 bases and J by 4 bases, 13 bases remained unmatched. In germline, CDR1 is SGHTA, CDR2 FQGTGA. The chain joins TRBV7-3 to TRBJ1-1, with 7 positions matching TRBD1. This TCR was recovered from a man aged 40-49 years in good health and CMV-seronegative. The sequencing input was PBMCs. CDR3 bases: TGTGCCAGCAGCCTACTAGGGGGACAGCCTGTCACTGAAGCTTTCTTT. Translating it yields CASSLLGGQPVTEAFF.